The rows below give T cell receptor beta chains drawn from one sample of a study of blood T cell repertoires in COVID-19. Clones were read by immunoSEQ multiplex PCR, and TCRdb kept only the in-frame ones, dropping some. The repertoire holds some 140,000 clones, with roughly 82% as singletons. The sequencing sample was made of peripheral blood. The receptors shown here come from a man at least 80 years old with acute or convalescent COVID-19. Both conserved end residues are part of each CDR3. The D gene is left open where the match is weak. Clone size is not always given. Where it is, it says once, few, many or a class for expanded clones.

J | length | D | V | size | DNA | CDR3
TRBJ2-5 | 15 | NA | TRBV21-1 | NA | TGTGCCAGCAGCAAAGGGGCAGGGGTTCCACTGGGCCAGTACTTC | CASSKGAGVPLGQYF
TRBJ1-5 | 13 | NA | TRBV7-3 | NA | TGTGCCAGCAGCTTAAACAGAGATCAGCCCCAGCATTTT | CASSLNRDQPQHF
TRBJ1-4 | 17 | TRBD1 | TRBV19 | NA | TGTGCCAGTAGTGACCTGACAACCGGGACAGGCAAGGAAAAACTGTTTTTT | CASSDLTTGTGKEKLFF
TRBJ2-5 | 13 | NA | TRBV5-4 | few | TGTGCCAGCAGCTTAGGATTCGGGGAGACCCAGTACTTC | CASSLGFGETQYF
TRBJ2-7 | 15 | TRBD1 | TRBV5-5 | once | TGTGCCAGCACCCTCGGACAGGGGAAAAGTGAAGAGCAGTACTTC | CASTLGQGKSEEQYF
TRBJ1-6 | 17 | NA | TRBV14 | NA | TGTGCCAGCAGCCATAACAGCGGTAGCTCCTATAATTCACCCCTCCACTTT | CASSHNSGSSYNSPLHF
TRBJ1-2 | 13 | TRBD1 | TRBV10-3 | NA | TGTGCCATCACCGGGACAGGGGATCTTGGCTACACCTTC | CAITGTGDLGYTF
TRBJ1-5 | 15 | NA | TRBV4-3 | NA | TGCGCCAGCAGCCAAGAGGACACGTTCAATCAGCCCCAGCATTTT | CASSQEDTFNQPQHF
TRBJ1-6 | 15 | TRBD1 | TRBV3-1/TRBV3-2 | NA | TGTGCCAGCAGCCAAGTGACAGGGGGTAATTCACCCCTCCACTTT | CASSQVTGGNSPLHF
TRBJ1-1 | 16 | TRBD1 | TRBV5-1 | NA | TGCGCCAGCAGCTTGGGGTCAGGGGGCGCGTGGACTGAAGCTTTCTTT | CASSLGSGGAWTEAFF
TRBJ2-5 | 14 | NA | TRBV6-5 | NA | TGTGCCAGCAGAGGAGGGGGGGCGGTGGAGACCCAGTACTTC | CASRGGGAVETQYF
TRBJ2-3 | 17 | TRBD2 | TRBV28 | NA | TGTGCCAGCAGCACGGCCGGGACTAGCGGGCCCACAGATACGCAGTATTTT | CASSTAGTSGPTDTQYF
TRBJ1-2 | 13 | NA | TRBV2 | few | TGTGCCAGCAGCCCTTGGGGGGTAGATGGCTACACCTTC | CASSPWGVDGYTF
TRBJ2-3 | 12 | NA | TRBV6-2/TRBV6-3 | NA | TGTGCCAGCAGCCTTCAGGGGGATACGCAGTATTTT | CASSLQGDTQYF
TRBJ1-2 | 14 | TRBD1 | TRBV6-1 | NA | TGTGCCAGCAGTGACCGGACAGGAATCGTTGGCTACACCTTC | CASSDRTGIVGYTF
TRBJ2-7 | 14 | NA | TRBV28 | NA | TGTGCCAGCAAAAGGTCAGGGTCCCGGGACGAGCAGTACTTC | CASKRSGSRDEQYF
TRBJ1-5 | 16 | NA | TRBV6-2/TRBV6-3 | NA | TGTGCCAGCAGTTTCAAGACAGGCCTTTCTAATCAGCCCCAGCATTTT | CASSFKTGLSNQPQHF
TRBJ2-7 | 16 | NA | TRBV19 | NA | TGTGCCAGTAGTATCAAACCTATGGGACTCCCCTACGAGCAGTACTTC | CASSIKPMGLPYEQYF
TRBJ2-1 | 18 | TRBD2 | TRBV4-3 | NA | TGCGCCAGCAGCCACGCGGCTAGCGGGGGGGCAGCCTACAATGAGCAGTTCTTC | CASSHAASGGAAYNEQFF
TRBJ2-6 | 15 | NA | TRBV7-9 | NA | TGTGCCAGCAGCTTCACGGAGTCGGGGGCCAACGTCCTGACTTTC | CASSFTESGANVLTF
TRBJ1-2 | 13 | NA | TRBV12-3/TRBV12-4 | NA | TGTGCCAGCAGTGCACAGGTTATCTATGGCTACACCTTC | CASSAQVIYGYTF
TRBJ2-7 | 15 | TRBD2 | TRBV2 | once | TGTGCCAGCACCCCTCAGAGCGGGGGGGCCTACGAGCAGTACTTC | CASTPQSGGAYEQYF
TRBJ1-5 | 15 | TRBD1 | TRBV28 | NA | TGTGCCAGCAGTTCACACAGGGGTAGCAATCAGCCCCAGCATTTT | CASSSHRGSNQPQHF
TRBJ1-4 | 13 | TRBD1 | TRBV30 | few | TGTGCCTGGAGTGTTACAGGGGCGGAAAAACTGTTTTTT | CAWSVTGAEKLFF
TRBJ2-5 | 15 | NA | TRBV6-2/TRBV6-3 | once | TGTGCCAGCAGTTACGTCAGGGCTCTCCAAGAGACCCAGTACTTC | CASSYVRALQETQYF
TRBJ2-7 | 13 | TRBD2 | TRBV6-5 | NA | TGTGCCAGAGGCCTAGCGGTCTCCTACGAGCAGTACTTC | CARGLAVSYEQYF
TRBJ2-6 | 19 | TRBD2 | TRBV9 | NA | TGTGCCAGCAGCCCCAGACTAGCGGGGGGTAGCTCTGGGGCCAACGTCCTGACTTTC | CASSPRLAGGSSGANVLTF
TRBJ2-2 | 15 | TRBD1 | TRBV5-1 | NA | TGCGCCAGCAGCGCAACAGGGGCGTATGCCGGGGAGCTGTTTTTT | CASSATGAYAGELFF
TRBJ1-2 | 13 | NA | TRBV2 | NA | TGTGCCAGCAGTGAATTCCCCCGGGGGGAATGCACCTTC | CASSEFPRGECTF
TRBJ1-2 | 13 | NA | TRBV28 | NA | TGTGCCAGCAGTTTAACACGCAACTATGGCTACACCTTC | CASSLTRNYGYTF
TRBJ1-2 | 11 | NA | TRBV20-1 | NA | TGCAGTGCTACGTCAGGGGACGGCTACACCTTC | CSATSGDGYTF
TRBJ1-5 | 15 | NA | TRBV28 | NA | TGTGCCAGCAGTTTATACGACAGGTTCAATCAGCCCCAGCATTTT | CASSLYDRFNQPQHF
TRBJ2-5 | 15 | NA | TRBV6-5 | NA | TGTGCCAGCAGTCCTAATAACGCGTACCAAGAGACCCAGTACTTC | CASSPNNAYQETQYF
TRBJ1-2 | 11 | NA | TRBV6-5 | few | TGTGCCAGCACCCCAGGGAACGGCTACACCTTC | CASTPGNGYTF
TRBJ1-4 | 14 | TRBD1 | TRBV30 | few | TGTGCCTGGAGTGCGGGACAGAATAATGAAAAACTGTTTTTT | CAWSAGQNNEKLFF
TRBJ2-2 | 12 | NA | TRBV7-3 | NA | TGTGCCAGCAGCCTACACACCGGGGAGCTGTTTTTT | CASSLHTGELFF
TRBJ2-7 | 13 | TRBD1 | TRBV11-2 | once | TGTGCCAGCACCAGGACAGGGCAGTACGAGCAGTACTTC | CASTRTGQYEQYF
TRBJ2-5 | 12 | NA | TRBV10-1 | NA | TGCGCCAGCAGCACTAGGTTAGAGACCCAGTACTTC | CASSTRLETQYF
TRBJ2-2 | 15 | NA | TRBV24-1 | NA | TGTGCCACCAGTGATTTGGAGGAATCCACCGGGGAGCTGTTTTTT | CATSDLEESTGELFF
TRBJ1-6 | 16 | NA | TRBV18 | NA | TGTGCCAGCTCACCAGCGTCGTTTAGGGGGAATTCACCCCTCCACTTT | CASSPASFRGNSPLHF
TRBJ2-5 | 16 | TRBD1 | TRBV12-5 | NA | TGTGCTAGCCCCACATCCCCCCAGGGACAGCAAGAGACCCAGTACTTC | CASPTSPQGQQETQYF
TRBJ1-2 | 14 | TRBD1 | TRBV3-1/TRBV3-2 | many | TGTGCCAGCAGCACCTCACAGGGGGCGCGGGGCTACACCTTC | CASSTSQGARGYTF
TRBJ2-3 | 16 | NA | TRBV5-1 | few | TGCGCCAGCAGCCTACCGGGGACTTCTAGCACAGATACGCAGTATTTT | CASSLPGTSSTDTQYF
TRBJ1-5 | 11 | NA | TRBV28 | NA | TGTGCCAGCAGTTTAGAGCAGCCCCAGCATTTT | CASSLEQPQHF
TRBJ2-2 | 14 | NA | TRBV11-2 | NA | TGTGCCAGCAGCGGCGGACTAAACACCGGGGAGCTGTTTTTT | CASSGGLNTGELFF